This T cell receptor beta chain was sequenced in a study of blood T cell repertoires in COVID-19. Study at large: Samples of COVID-19 (acute and convalescent) were obtained from the United States, Italy and Spain.

Per the study methods: Reference gene primer amplification gave estimated nucleated cell counts. Sequencing used immunoSEQ multiplex PCR; TCRdb keeps in-frame clones, though not all of them. V and J calls and clone size are those listed in that table; D and trimming were worked out from the DNA. The sample records approximately 150,000 clones, 88% being singletons. Trimming shortened V by 2 bases and J by 0 bases, and 5 bases separated the two germline ends. The CDR3 is made up of 15 amino acids. Germline CDR1 and CDR2: MNHNS and SASEGT. This sequence joins TRBV6-1 and TRBJ2-6; no definite D call. Source material: peripheral blood. This clonotype was sampled from a human donor in a cohort sampled during active COVID-19. The CDR3 nucleotides read TGTGCCAGCAGTGAAATAAACTCTGGGGCCAACGTCCTGACTTTC. Residues: CASSEINSGANVLTF.